This T cell receptor (beta chain) is from a study of siplizumab effects on memory and regulatory T cells. TCRdb keeps only in-frame clones here, not all; method: immunoSEQ multiplex PCR. The sample has roughly 80,000 clones, about 91% seen once. This clone was counted between two and nine times. The sequence was obtained from a human donor in good health. Material: Tregs sorted from blood.

CDR3 nucleotide sequence: TGCGCCAGCAGCCAAGATCCCAGGGGGCCGCGTCAGCCCCAGCATTTT. It encodes CASSQDPRGPRQPQHF. The V and J genes are TRBV4-1 and TRBJ1-5, with 8 bases that match TRBD1. J lost 6 bases, V lost 0 bases, and 7 bases had no gene match. Germline lookup yields CDR1 MGHRA and CDR2 YSYEKL. CDR3 size: 16 residues.